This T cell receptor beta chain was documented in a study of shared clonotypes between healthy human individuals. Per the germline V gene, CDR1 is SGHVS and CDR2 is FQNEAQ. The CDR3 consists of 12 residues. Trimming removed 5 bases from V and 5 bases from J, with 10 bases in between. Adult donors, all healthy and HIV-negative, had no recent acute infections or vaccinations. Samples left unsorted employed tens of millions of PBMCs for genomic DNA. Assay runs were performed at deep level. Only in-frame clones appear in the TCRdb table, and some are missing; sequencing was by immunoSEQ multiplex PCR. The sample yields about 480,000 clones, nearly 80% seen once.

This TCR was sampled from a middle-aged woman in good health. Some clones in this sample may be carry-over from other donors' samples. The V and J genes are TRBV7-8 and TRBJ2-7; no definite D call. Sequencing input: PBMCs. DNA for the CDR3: TGTGCCAGCAGCCCCCCGGTCCACGAGCAGTACTTC. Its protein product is CASSPPVHEQYF.